Given below is one T cell receptor (beta chain) in context. Using immunoSEQ multiplex PCR, the repertoire was profiled, and TCRdb retains in-frame clones only, with some absent. The profile shows 95,000 to 150,000 clones, roughly 90% of them singletons. The sample is drawn from a study of T cell responses to AZD1222 COVID-19 vaccine. This TCR derives from an adult in good health. Source: peripheral blood, taken on day 0 of AZD1222 vaccination.

The CDR3 DNA follows: TGTGCCAGCAGCCCCCGACAGTTGAACACCGGGGAGCTGTTTTTT. It codes for CASSPRQLNTGELFF. This rearrangement joins TRBV5-5 to TRBJ2-2, with D perhaps matching TRBD1 (5 bases). The V gene's germline CDR1 is SGHKS and CDR2 YYEKEE (reference sequence). This CDR3 spans 15 amino acids. V lost 4 bases and J 1 base, leaving 11 bases between the germline ends. The whole variable domain, filled in from reference TRBV5-5 and TRBJ2-2, reads DAGVTQSPTHLIKTRGQQVTLRCSPISGHKSVSWYQQVLGQGPQFIFQYYEKEERGRGNFPDRFSARQFPNYSSELNVNALLLGDSALYLCASSPRQLNTGELFFGEGSRLTVL.